What follows describes a single TCR beta chain. Its antigen remains unidentified. The sample belongs to a study of cytomegalovirus exposure and HLA in healthy donors. Generated by immunoSEQ multiplex PCR, the TCRdb table keeps only in-frame clones and is missing some. The table includes about 56,000 clones, over 85% detected once. The donors belonged to the roughly 130-subject validation cohort, separate from the roughly 720-subject first cohort. The CDR3 runs 14 residues. Trimming removed 1 base at V and 0 bases at J, with 8 bases between. The germline CDR1 and CDR2 sequences are SGHDT and YYEEEE. Study observations and caveats: The study labeled around 160 TCR beta chains cytomegalovirus-associated. Both high specificity and high sensitivity reportedly marked the classifier's diagnosis of cytomegalovirus status.

This sequence was found in a man younger than 35 in good health and CMV-seronegative. The specimen sequenced was PBMCs. This rearrangement joins TRBV5-6 to TRBJ2-7; D unclear. CDR3 residues: CASSLTLSSYEQYF. The CDR3 nucleotides read TGTGCCAGCAGCTTGACCCTTAGCTCCTACGAGCAGTACTTC.